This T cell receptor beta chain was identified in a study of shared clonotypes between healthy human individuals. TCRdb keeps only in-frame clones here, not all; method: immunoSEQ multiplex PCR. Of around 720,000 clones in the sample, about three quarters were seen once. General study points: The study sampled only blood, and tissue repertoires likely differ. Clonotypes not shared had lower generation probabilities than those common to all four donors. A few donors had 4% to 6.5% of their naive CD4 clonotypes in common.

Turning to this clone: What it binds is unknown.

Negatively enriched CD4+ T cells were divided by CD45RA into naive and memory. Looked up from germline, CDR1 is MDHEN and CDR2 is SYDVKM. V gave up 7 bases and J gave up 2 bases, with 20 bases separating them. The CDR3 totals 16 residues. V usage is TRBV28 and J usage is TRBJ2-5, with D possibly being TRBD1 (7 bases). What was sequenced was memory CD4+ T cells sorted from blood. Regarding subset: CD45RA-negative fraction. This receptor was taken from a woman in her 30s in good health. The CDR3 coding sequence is TGTGCCAGCAACAGGGGTTTCGGGACTGCACAAGAGACCCAGTACTTC. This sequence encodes CASNRGFGTAQETQYF.